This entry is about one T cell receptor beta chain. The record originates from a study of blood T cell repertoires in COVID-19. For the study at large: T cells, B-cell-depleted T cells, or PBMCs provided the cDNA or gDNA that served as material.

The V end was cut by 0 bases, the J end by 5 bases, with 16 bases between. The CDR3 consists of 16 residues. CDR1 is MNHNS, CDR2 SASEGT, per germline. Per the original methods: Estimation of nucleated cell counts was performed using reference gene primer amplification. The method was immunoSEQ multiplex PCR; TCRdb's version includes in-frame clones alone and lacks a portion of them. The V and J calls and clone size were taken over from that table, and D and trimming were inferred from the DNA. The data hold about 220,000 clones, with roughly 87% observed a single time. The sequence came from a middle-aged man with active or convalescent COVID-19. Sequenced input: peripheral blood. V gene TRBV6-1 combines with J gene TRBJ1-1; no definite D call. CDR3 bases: TGTGCCAGCAGTGAAGCCCTTCAGCTTAGAGGGACTGAAGCTTTCTTT. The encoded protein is CASSEALQLRGTEAFF.